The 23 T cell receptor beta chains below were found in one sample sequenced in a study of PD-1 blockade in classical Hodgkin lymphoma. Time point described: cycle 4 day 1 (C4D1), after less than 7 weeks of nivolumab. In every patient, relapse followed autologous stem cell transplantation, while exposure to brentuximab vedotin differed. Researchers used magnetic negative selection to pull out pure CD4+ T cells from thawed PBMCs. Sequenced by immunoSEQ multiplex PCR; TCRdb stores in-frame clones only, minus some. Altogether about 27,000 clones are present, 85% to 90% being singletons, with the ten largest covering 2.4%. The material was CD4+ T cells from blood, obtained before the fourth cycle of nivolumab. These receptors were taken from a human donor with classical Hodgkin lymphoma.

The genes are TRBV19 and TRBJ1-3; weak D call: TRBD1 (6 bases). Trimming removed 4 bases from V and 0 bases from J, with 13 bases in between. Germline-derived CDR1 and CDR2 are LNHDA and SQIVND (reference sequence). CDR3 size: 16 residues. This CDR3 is CASSTRDTRSGNTIYF. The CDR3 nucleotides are TGTGCCAGTAGTACCCGGGACACCCGCTCTGGAAACACCATATATTTT.

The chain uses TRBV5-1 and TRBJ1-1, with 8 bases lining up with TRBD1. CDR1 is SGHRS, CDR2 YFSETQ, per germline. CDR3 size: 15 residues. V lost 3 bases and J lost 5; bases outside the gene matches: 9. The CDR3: CASSYSGGSGTEAFF. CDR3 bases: TGCGCCAGCAGCTACTCAGGGGGCTCCGGGACTGAAGCTTTCTTT.

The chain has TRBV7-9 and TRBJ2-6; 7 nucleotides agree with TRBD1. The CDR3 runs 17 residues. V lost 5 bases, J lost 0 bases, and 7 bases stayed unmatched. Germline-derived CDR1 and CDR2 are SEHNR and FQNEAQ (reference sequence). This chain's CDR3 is CASSPGQAASGANVLTF. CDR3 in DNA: TGTGCCAGCAGCCCCGGACAGGCAGCCTCTGGGGCCAACGTCCTGACTTTC.

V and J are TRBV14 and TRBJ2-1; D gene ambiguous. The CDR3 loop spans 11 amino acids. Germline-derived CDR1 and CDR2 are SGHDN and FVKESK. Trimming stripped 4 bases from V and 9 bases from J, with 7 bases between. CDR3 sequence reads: CASSRVGEQFF. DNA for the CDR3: TGTGCCAGCAGCCGGGTTGGTGAGCAGTTCTTC.

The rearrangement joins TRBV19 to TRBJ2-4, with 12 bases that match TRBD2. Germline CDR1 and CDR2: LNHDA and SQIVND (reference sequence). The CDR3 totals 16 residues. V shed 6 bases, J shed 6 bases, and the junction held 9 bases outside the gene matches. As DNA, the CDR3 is TGTGCCAGTAGCAAGACTAGCGGGAGTCCGGGAAACATTCAGTACTTC. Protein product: CASSKTSGSPGNIQYF.

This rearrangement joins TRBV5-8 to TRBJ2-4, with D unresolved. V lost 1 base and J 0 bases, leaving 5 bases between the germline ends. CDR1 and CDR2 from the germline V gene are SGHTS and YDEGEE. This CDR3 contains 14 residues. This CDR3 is CASSLTRAKNIQYF. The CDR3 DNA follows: TGTGCCAGCAGCTTGACGAGAGCCAAAAACATTCAGTACTTC.

The CDR3 bases are TGTGCCAGCTCAACCCGGAACGAGGGCTCTGGAAACACCATATATTTT. Protein sequence: CASSTRNEGSGNTIYF. The V and J genes are TRBV18 and TRBJ1-3, with D hard to call. V gave up 5 bases and J gave up 0 bases, with 14 bases separating them. From germline, CDR1 is KGHSH and CDR2 LQKENI. This CDR3 spans 16 amino acids.

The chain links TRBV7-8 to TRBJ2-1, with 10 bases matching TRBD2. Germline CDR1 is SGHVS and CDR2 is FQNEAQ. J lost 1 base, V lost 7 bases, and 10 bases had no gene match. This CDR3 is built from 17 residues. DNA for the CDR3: TGTGCCAGCATCCTACGGCCTAGCGGGAGTTCCTACAATGAGCAGTTCTTC. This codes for CASILRPSGSSYNEQFF.

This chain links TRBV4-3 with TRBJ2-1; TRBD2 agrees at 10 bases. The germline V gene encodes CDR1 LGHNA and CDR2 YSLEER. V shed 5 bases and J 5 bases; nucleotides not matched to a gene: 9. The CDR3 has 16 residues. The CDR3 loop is CASSSRVLAGNNEQFF. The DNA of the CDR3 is TGCGCCAGCAGCTCCAGGGTACTAGCGGGGAACAATGAGCAGTTCTTC.

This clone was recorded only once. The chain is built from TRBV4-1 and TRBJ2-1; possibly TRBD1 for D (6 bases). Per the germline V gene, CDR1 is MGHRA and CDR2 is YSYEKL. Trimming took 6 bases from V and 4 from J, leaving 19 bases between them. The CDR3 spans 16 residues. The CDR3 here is CASSPSGQGIYNEQFF. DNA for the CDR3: TGCGCCAGCAGTCCCAGTGGCCAGGGGATATACAATGAGCAGTTCTTC.

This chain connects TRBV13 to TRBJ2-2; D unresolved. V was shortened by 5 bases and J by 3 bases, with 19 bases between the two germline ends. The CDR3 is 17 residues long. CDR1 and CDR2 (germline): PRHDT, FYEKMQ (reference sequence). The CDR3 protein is CASSLSFAPWDTGELFF. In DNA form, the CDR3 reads TGTGCCAGCAGCCTCTCTTTCGCGCCGTGGGACACCGGGGAGCTGTTTTTT.

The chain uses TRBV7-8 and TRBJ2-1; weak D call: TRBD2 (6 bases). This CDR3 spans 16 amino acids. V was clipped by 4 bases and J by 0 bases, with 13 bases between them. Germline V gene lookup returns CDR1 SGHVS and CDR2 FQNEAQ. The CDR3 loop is CASSSFAGSSYNEQFF. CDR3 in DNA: TGTGCCAGCAGCTCCTTCGCGGGGAGCTCCTACAATGAGCAGTTCTTC.

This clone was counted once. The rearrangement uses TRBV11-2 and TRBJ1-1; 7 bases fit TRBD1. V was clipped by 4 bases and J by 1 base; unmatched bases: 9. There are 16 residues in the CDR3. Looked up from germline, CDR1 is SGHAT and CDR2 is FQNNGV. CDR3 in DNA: TGTGCCAGCAGCTCCGTGGCGGGACAGTCGAACACTGAAGCTTTCTTT. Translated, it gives CASSSVAGQSNTEAFF.

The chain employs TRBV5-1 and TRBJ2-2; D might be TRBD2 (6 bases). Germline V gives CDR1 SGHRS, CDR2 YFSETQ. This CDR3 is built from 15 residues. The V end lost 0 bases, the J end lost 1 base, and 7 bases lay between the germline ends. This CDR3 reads CASSLGDWNTGELFF. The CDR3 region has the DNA TGCGCCAGCAGCTTGGGGGACTGGAACACCGGGGAGCTGTTTTTT. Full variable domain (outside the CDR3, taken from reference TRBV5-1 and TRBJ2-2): KAGVTQTPRYLIKTRGQQVTLSCSPISGHRSVSWYQQTPGQGLQFLFEYFSETQRNKGNFPGRFSGRQFSNSRSEMNVSTLELGDSALYLCASSLGDWNTGELFFGEGSRLTVL.

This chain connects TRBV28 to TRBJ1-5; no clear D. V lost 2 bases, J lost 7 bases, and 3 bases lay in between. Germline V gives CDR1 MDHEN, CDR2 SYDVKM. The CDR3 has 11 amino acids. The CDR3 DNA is TGTGCCAGCAGTTTAGGGCAGCCCCAGCATTTT. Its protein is CASSLGQPQHF.

The DNA of the CDR3 is TGTGCCACCCTGGATGGCGGGACAGGAGACTACGAGCAGTACTTC. Protein sequence: CATLDGGTGDYEQYF. The chain is built from TRBV6-1 and TRBJ2-7; 8 bases map to TRBD1. The CDR3 runs 15 residues. Looked up from germline, CDR1 is MNHNS and CDR2 is SASEGT. V was clipped by 10 bases and J by 3 bases; unmatched bases: 14.

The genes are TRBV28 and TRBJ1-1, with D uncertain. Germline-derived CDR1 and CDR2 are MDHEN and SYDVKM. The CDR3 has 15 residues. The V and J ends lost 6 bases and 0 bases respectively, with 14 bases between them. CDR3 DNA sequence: TGTGCCAGCAGCCCGCCGGAATCTCTGAACACTGAAGCTTTCTTT. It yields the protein CASSPPESLNTEAFF.

CDR3 loop: CASSFSGTSGEQFF. CDR3 DNA sequence: TGTGCCAGCAGTTTCTCCGGGACTAGCGGGGAGCAGTTCTTC. This chain connects TRBV27 to TRBJ2-1; TRBD2 aligns across 12 bases. Germline loops: CDR1 MNHEY, CDR2 SMNVEV (reference sequence). The CDR3 covers 14 residues. After removal of 3 bases from V and 10 bases from J, the junction contained 4 bases not matched to a gene.

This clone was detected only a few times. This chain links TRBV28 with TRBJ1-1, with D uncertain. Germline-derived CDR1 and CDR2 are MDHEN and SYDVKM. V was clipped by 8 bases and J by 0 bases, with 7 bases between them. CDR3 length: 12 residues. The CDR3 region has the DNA TGTGCCAGCCAGGTCATGAACACTGAAGCTTTCTTT. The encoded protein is CASQVMNTEAFF.

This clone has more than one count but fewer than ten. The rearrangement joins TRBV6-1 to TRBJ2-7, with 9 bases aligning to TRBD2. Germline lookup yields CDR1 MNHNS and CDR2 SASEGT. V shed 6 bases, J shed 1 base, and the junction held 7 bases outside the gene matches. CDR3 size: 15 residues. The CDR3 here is CASRTLAGGSYEQYF. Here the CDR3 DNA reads TGTGCCAGCAGGACCCTGGCGGGAGGGTCCTACGAGCAGTACTTC.

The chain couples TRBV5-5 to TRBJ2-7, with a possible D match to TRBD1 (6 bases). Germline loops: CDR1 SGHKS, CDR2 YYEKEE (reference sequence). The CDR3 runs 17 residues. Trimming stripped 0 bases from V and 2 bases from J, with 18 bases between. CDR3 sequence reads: CASSLAEGTPKTYEQYF. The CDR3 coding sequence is TGTGCCAGCAGCTTGGCTGAGGGGACACCTAAAACCTACGAGCAGTACTTC.

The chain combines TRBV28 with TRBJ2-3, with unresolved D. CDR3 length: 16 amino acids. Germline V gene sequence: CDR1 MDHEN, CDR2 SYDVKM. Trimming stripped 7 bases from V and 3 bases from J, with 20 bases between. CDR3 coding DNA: TGTGCCAGCAAAGCTACTCTGGGGATAGGAACAGATACGCAGTATTTT. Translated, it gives CASKATLGIGTDTQYF.

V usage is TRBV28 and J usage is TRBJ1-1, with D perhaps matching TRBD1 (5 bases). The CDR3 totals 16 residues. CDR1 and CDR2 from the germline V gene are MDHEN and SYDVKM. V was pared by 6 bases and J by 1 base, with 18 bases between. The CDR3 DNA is TGTGCCAGCAGGGACAACCTAGAATGGGGGAACACTGAAGCTTTCTTT. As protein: CASRDNLEWGNTEAFF.